This T cell receptor beta chain was sequenced in a study of post-analysis software for immune sequencing data. Background on the study: The disease courses covered relapsing-remitting, secondary progressive and progressive-relapsing multiple sclerosis. Study outcomes and limitations: Those with multiple sclerosis, the patient group, showed significantly lower normalized Chao1 diversity than controls. There were roughly five TRBV segments more frequent in patients than controls, and TRBV5-6, TRBV5-1 and TRBV20-1 were among them. Same-batch samples co-clustered strongly by F measure.

CDR1 is SQVTM, CDR2 ANQGSEA, per germline. The CDR3 runs to 10 residues. The ends were cut back, 4 bases at V and 9 bases at J, with 9 bases in the middle. As for this clonotype: Its antigen is not known.

Tagging with unique molecular identifiers was a feature of the TCR beta cDNA libraries. TCRdb re-called the PCR reads with MiXCR, one entry per CDR3 protein. Among hundreds of thousands of distinct CDR3 sequences, approximately 60% were seen once, and the ten largest hold around 11%. The sample consisted of blood. The clonotype originates from a girl aged 2 to 10 with multiple sclerosis. The genes are TRBV29-1 and TRBJ1-1; D gene unclear. The CDR3 sequence: CSVGTGKAFF. The DNA for the CDR3 is TGCAGCGTTGGAACGGGAAAAGCTTTCTTT.